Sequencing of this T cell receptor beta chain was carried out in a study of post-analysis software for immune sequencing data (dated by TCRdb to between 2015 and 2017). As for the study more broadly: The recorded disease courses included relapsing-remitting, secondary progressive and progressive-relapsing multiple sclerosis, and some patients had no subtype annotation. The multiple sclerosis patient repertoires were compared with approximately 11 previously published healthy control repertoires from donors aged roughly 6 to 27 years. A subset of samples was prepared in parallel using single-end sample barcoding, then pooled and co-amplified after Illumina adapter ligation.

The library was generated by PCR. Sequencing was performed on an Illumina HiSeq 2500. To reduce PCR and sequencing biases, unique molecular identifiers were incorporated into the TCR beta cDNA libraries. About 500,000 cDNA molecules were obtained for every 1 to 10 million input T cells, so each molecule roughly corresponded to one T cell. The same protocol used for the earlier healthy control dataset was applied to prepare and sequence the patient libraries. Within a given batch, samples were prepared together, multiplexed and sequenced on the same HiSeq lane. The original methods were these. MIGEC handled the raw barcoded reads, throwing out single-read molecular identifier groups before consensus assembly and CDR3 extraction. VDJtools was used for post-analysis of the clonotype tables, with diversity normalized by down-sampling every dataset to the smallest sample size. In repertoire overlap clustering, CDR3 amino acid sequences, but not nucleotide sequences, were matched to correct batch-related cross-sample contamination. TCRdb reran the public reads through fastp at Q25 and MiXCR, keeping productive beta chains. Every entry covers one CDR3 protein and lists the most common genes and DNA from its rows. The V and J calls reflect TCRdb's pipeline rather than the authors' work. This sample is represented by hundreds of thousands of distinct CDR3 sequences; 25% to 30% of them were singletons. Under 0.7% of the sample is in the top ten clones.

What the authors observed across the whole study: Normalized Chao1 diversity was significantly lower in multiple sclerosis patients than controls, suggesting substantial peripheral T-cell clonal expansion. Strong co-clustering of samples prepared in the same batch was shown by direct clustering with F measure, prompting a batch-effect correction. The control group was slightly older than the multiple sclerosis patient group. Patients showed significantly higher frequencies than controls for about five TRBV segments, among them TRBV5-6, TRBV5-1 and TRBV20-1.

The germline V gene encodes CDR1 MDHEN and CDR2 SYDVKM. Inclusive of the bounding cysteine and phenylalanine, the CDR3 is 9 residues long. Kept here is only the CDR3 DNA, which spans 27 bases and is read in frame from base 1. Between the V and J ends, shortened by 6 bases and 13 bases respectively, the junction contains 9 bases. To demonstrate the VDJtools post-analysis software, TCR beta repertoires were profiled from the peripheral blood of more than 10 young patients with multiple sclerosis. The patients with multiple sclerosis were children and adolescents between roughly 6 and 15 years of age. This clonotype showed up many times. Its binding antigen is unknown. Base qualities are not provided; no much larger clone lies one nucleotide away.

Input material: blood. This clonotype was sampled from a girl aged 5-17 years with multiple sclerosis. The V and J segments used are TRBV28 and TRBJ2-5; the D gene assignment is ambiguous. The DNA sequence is TGTGCCAGCAGCCCTCCTCTGTACTTC. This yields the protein CASSPPLYF.